Detailed here is one TCR beta chain. In TCRdb, the reads were re-called with MiXCR into one record per CDR3 protein. There are 270,000 or so distinct CDR3 sequences in the sample; more than 15% occur only once, and approximately 44% lies in the top ten. The CDR3 totals 16 residues. Germline values: CDR1 SNHLY, CDR2 FYNNEI. With 2 bases removed from V and 1 base from J, the gap between germline ends came to 11 bases. These data belong to a study of T cell repertoires in cytomegalovirus infection. Input material: CD8+ T cells from PBMCs. J is TRBJ2-2 and V is TRBV2; weak D call: TRBD2 (6 bases). The sequence was collected from a human donor in good health (CMV status not recorded). Some clones in this sample may be carry-over from other donors' samples. The CDR3 is CASSEPQGGNTGELFF. The CDR3 DNA is TGTGCCAGCAGTGAACCCCAGGGAGGGAACACCGGGGAGCTGTTTTTT.